The 27 T cell receptor beta chains listed next were all sequenced from one sample in a study of cytomegalovirus exposure and HLA in healthy donors. The PCR employed 60 Vbeta primers together with 13 Jbeta primers. The method was immunoSEQ multiplex PCR; TCRdb's version includes in-frame clones alone and lacks a portion of them. The table lists 95,000 to 100,000 clones, 78% of them singletons. Sequencing used PBMCs. The receptors were sampled from a woman aged 55-69 years in good health and CMV-seronegative.

The V and J genes are TRBV15 and TRBJ2-7, with 7 nucleotides matching TRBD1. The CDR3 extends over 13 amino acids. CDR1 LNHNV and CDR2 YYDKDF come from the germline V gene (reference sequence). Losses at the gene ends were 1 base for V and 6 bases for J; bases not matched to a gene: 3. In DNA form, the CDR3 reads TGTGCCACCAGCAGAGGGGGGACAGCCGAGCAGTACTTC. Its translation is CATSRGGTAEQYF.

The chain links TRBV13 to TRBJ1-1; tentatively, D is TRBD1 (5 bases). V was pared by 5 bases and J by 11 bases, with 15 bases between. From germline, CDR1 is PRHDT and CDR2 FYEKMQ (reference sequence). The CDR3 contains 12 residues. CDR3 in DNA: TGTGCCAGCAGCGCGACGGGGGTGCGGGCTTTCTTT. Residues: CASSATGVRAFF.

This clone was found a few times. V gene TRBV19 combines with J gene TRBJ2-5; 8 bases agree with TRBD2. J was trimmed by 1 base and V by 4 bases; bases with no gene match: 2. Germline assignment: CDR1 LNHDA and CDR2 SQIVND (reference sequence). The length of the CDR3 is 14 residues. DNA for the CDR3: TGTGCCAGTAGTAGAGCGGGGGCCCAAGAGACCCAGTACTTC. This codes for CASSRAGAQETQYF.

The V and J genes are TRBV10-1 and TRBJ2-1, with no clear D. The CDR3 length is 16 residues. The germline V and J ends were trimmed by 10 bases and 3 bases, with 22 bases remaining between them. Germline V CDR1 and CDR2: WNHNN, SYGVQD (reference sequence). The CDR3 coding sequence is TGCGCCACCGCTCCTGTCCCTAGGTACTACTACAATGAGCAGTTCTTC. Its protein is CATAPVPRYYYNEQFF.

This clone appeared once. The chain is built from TRBV7-7 and TRBJ2-5, with a tentative D call TRBD2 (6 bases). V lost 0 bases and J lost 1, with 6 bases in between. The CDR3 has 14 residues. CDR1 and CDR2 (germline): SSHAT, FNYEAQ (reference sequence). CDR3 residues: CASSLAGGQETQYF. DNA of the CDR3: TGTGCCAGCAGCTTAGCGGGGGGCCAAGAGACCCAGTACTTC.

This chain joins TRBV7-8 and TRBJ2-7; 8 bases match TRBD2. The germline gives CDR1 SGHVS, CDR2 FQNEAQ. V dropped 1 base and J dropped 4; count of bases not matched to a gene: 6. The length of the CDR3 is 15 residues. The CDR3 bases are TGTGCCAGCAGCTTAGACCAAGCGGGAGCGTACGAGCAGTACTTC. Translating gives CASSLDQAGAYEQYF.

The V gene is TRBV2, the J gene TRBJ2-1, with D maybe TRBD1 (6 bases). The CDR3 loop spans 13 amino acids. Trimming removed 7 bases at V and 10 bases at J, with 17 bases between. Germline values: CDR1 SNHLY, CDR2 FYNNEI. CDR3 region: CASTGTHAGEQFF. Here the CDR3 DNA reads TGTGCCAGCACAGGGACACATGCAGGGGAGCAGTTCTTC.

The table lists this clone with a few counts. The sample holds other DNA sequences that translate to the same CDR3. J is TRBJ1-2 and V is TRBV6-1, with D perhaps TRBD1 (5 bases). CDR3 length: 13 residues. Germline assignment: CDR1 MNHNS and CDR2 SASEGT. Trimming stripped 4 bases from V and 3 bases from J, with 9 bases between. The CDR3 DNA reads as TGTGCCAGCAGTGTATCAGGGTACTATGGCTACACCTTC. This sequence encodes CASSVSGYYGYTF.

The chain uses TRBV9 and TRBJ1-4, with 7 bases aligning to TRBD1. With V trimmed by 0 bases and J by 4 bases, 3 bases remained unmatched. Germline V CDR1 and CDR2: SGDLS, YYNGEE. The CDR3 loop spans 15 amino acids. CDR3 protein: CASSVEGDSNEKLFF. In DNA, the CDR3 is TGTGCCAGCAGCGTAGAGGGGGACAGTAATGAAAAACTGTTTTTT. Filled out from reference TRBV9 and TRBJ1-4, the complete variable domain reads DSGVTQTPKHLITATGQRVTLRCSPRSGDLSVYWYQQSLDQGLQFLIQYYNGEERAKGNILERFSAQQFPDLHSELNLSSLELGDSALYFCASSVEGDSNEKLFFGSGTQLSVL.

The chain has TRBV2 and TRBJ1-1; D is unresolved. The CDR3 spans 12 residues. Between the trimmed V and J ends, which lost 0 bases and 11 bases, there was a span of 10 bases. Germline values: CDR1 SNHLY, CDR2 FYNNEI. This CDR3 reads CASSEAPHKAFF. The CDR3 region has the DNA TGTGCCAGCAGTGAAGCCCCTCACAAGGCTTTCTTT.

The rearrangement uses TRBV7-2 and TRBJ2-2; D possibly corresponds to TRBD1 (5 bases). The CDR3 runs to 15 residues. Per germline, CDR1 SGHTA and CDR2 FQGNSA. The V end was cut by 5 bases, the J end by 5 bases, with 15 bases between. The CDR3 is CASSLQGLGTGELFF. CDR3 bases: TGTGCCAGCAGCCTTCAGGGTCTTGGGACCGGGGAGCTGTTTTTT.

The rearrangement joins TRBV5-1 to TRBJ2-5; D remains unclear. The CDR3 is made up of 13 amino acids. The ends were cut back, 2 bases at V and 0 bases at J, with 5 bases in the middle. Germline CDR1 and CDR2: SGHRS and YFSETQ. CDR3 protein: CASSLQNQETQYF. CDR3 DNA sequence: TGCGCCAGCAGCTTACAGAACCAAGAGACCCAGTACTTC. Full variable domain (outside the CDR3, taken from reference TRBV5-1 and TRBJ2-5): KAGVTQTPRYLIKTRGQQVTLSCSPISGHRSVSWYQQTPGQGLQFLFEYFSETQRNKGNFPGRFSGRQFSNSRSEMNVSTLELGDSALYLCASSLQNQETQYFGPGTRLLVL.

This clone was recorded once. The genes are TRBV4-1 and TRBJ2-1; 9 positions match TRBD1. Germline V gene data show CDR1 as MGHRA and CDR2 as YSYEKL. The CDR3 sequence is 16 residues long. V dropped 1 base and J dropped 3; count of bases not matched to a gene: 4. The CDR3 nucleotides are TGCGCCAGCAGCCAAGCATGGACAGGGGTCTACAATGAGCAGTTCTTC. Protein sequence: CASSQAWTGVYNEQFF.

The chain joins TRBV5-1 to TRBJ2-7; the match to TRBD2 covers 10 bases. With V trimmed by 5 bases and J by 6 bases, 11 bases remained unmatched. Germline V lookup: CDR1 SGHRS, CDR2 YFSETQ. The CDR3 consists of 15 residues. The CDR3 sequence: CASRYASGRAGEQYF. CDR3 nucleotides: TGCGCCAGCAGGTACGCTAGCGGGAGAGCGGGCGAGCAGTACTTC.

The genes are TRBV4-3 and TRBJ2-7; 11 nucleotides agree with TRBD2. The CDR3 covers 16 residues. Losses at the gene ends were 1 base for V and 6 bases for J; bases not matched to a gene: 8. Germline V lookup: CDR1 LGHNA, CDR2 YSLEER. The CDR3 bases are TGCGCCAGCAGCCAAGGAGTCGGACTAGCGGGTGGCGAGCAGTACTTC. Amino acids: CASSQGVGLAGGEQYF.

The chain uses TRBV5-1 and TRBJ1-1, with D hard to call. CDR3 length equals 12 residues. V was shortened by 3 bases and J by 6 bases, with 9 bases between the two germline ends. The germline gives CDR1 SGHRS, CDR2 YFSETQ. The CDR3 DNA is TGCGCCAGCAGCTCGGAGGGCCCTGAAGCTTTCTTT. Protein product: CASSSEGPEAFF.

This clone has only a few counts. The chain couples TRBV5-6 to TRBJ1-4, with TRBD1 matching over 7 bases. CDR3 length: 14 amino acids. Unmatched junction bases numbered 4, after V lost 3 bases and J lost 5 bases. In germline, CDR1 is SGHDT, CDR2 YYEEEE. CDR3 sequence: CASSSRDRNEKLFF. CDR3 DNA sequence: TGTGCCAGCAGCTCCCGGGACAGAAATGAAAAACTGTTTTTT.

This clone occurred once. The chain has TRBV7-2 and TRBJ2-1; 14 bases are a match to TRBD2. The V segment lost 0 bases and the J segment 14 bases; nucleotides outside the gene matches: 6. The germline V gene encodes CDR1 SGHTA and CDR2 FQGNSA. The CDR3 length is 15 residues. The DNA for the CDR3 is TGTGCCAGCAGCTTAGCGGGACTAGCGGGGGAAAGGGAGTTCTTC. This codes for CASSLAGLAGEREFF.

A single count supports this clone. V usage is TRBV6-6 and J usage is TRBJ2-7, with TRBD2 as a possible D gene (5 bases). The CDR3 has 16 residues. V lost 8 bases and J lost 0, with 20 bases in between. The germline CDR1 and CDR2 sequences are MNHNY and SVGAGI (reference sequence). CDR3 region: CASEKDSRKISYEQYF. The CDR3 bases are TGTGCCAGCGAAAAGGACTCGCGGAAGATCTCCTACGAGCAGTACTTC.

Only a few counts were recorded for this clone. The chain employs TRBV6-5 and TRBJ1-1; 7 bases map to TRBD1. This CDR3 contains 15 residues. Germline values: CDR1 MNHEY, CDR2 SVGAGI. J gave up 0 bases and V 5 bases, and 6 bases lay outside the gene matches. CDR3 DNA sequence: TGTGCCAGCAGTCCCGGACAGGATTTGAACACTGAAGCTTTCTTT. It encodes CASSPGQDLNTEAFF.

This chain connects TRBV7-8 to TRBJ1-2; 7 bases map to TRBD1. The CDR3 is 14 amino acids. V gave up 2 bases and J gave up 4 bases; unmatched junction bases: 4. The V gene's germline CDR1 is SGHVS and CDR2 FQNEAQ. The CDR3 DNA is TGTGCCAGCAGCTTAAGAGGGGGCGCCTATGGCTACACCTTC. Its translation: CASSLRGGAYGYTF.

The V and J genes are TRBV10-2 and TRBJ2-3, with D perhaps matching TRBD1 (6 bases). The V and J ends lost 4 bases and 2 bases respectively, with 13 bases between them. CDR3 size: 15 residues. The germline V gene encodes CDR1 WSHSY and CDR2 SAAADI. CDR3: CASSVGATTTDTQYF. The CDR3 DNA reads as TGCGCCAGCAGTGTGGGGGCCACAACCACAGATACGCAGTATTTT.

The chain joins TRBV5-1 to TRBJ1-2; 9 positions agree with TRBD1. The germline V gene has CDR1 SGHRS and CDR2 YFSETQ. Trimming cost V 4 bases and J 8 bases; bases outside gene matches: 15. CDR3 size: 16 residues. CDR3 loop: CASSLFSGTGTKGYTF. CDR3 nucleotide sequence: TGCGCCAGCAGCCTTTTCTCCGGGACAGGGACAAAGGGCTACACCTTC. Combining the CDR3 with reference TRBV5-1 and TRBJ1-2 gives the whole variable domain KAGVTQTPRYLIKTRGQQVTLSCSPISGHRSVSWYQQTPGQGLQFLFEYFSETQRNKGNFPGRFSGRQFSNSRSEMNVSTLELGDSALYLCASSLFSGTGTKGYTFGSGTRLTVV.

V gene TRBV29-1 combines with J gene TRBJ2-5, with D possibly being TRBD1 (6 bases). The DNA end lines up better with TRBJ2-7; the J call may be wrong. The CDR3 is 13 amino acids. From germline, CDR1 is SQVTM and CDR2 ANQGSEA. CDR3 DNA: TGCAGCGTCGTTGAGGGACACTTGCTCGAGCAGTACTTC. This translates into CSVVEGHLLEQYF.

V is TRBV20-1 and J is TRBJ2-3, with 8 bases fitting TRBD1. V trimming: 5 bases; J trimming: 5 bases; junction bases outside the gene matches: 0. This CDR3 spans 11 amino acids. CDR1 and CDR2 (germline): DFQATT, SNEGSKA (reference sequence). The CDR3 region is CSAGQGDTQYF. Here the CDR3 DNA reads TGCAGTGCTGGACAGGGAGATACGCAGTATTTT.

The chain links TRBV9 to TRBJ2-3, with 8 bases identical to TRBD2. Germline CDR1 reads SGDLS; CDR2 reads YYNGEE. CDR3 length: 16 amino acids. The V segment lost 0 bases and the J segment 2 bases; nucleotides outside the gene matches: 5. This chain's CDR3 is CASSVGSGGFTDTQYF. The CDR3 DNA reads as TGTGCCAGCAGCGTAGGCAGCGGGGGATTCACAGATACGCAGTATTTT. Together with reference TRBV9 and TRBJ2-3, the CDR3 gives the full variable domain: DSGVTQTPKHLITATGQRVTLRCSPRSGDLSVYWYQQSLDQGLQFLIQYYNGEERAKGNILERFSAQQFPDLHSELNLSSLELGDSALYFCASSVGSGGFTDTQYFGPGTRLTVL.

This chain connects TRBV7-8 to TRBJ1-2, with 9 positions matching TRBD1. CDR3 length equals 15 residues. Trimming at V came to 6 bases and at J to 1 base, leaving 6 bases not matched to a gene. The germline V gene has CDR1 SGHVS and CDR2 FQNEAQ. CDR3 sequence reads: CASSLGTGNNYGYTF. For the CDR3, the DNA is TGTGCCAGCAGTTTGGGGACAGGGAATAACTATGGCTACACCTTC.